Listed below are T cell receptor beta chains from one sample, sequenced in a study of T cells in Graves' hyperthyroidism and ophthalmopathy. Using its own MiXCR run on the multiplex PCR reads, TCRdb lists one record per CDR3 protein. The sample consists of around 340,000 distinct CDR3 sequences, roughly 15% of them appearing once. The specimen was blood. These receptors came from a man younger than 45 with Graves' hyperthyroidism. The CDR3 runs from the conserved cysteine through the conserved F or W. D genes are given only for firm matches. A clone size is listed for some rows: how often the clone was seen (once, few, many), or a class if it is expanded.

D gene: -
V gene: TRBV6-6
J gene: TRBJ1-1
clone size: few
CDR3 protein: CASSYESWGTEAFF
CDR3 DNA: TGTGCCAGCAGTTACGAGTCTTGGGGCACTGAAGCTTTCTTT

D gene: TRBD2
V gene: TRBV19
J gene: TRBJ2-5
clone size: -
CDR3 protein: CASSAGLAGIQETQYF
CDR3 DNA: TGTGCCAGTAGTGCGGGACTAGCGGGCATACAAGAGACCCAGTACTTC

D gene: TRBD2
V gene: TRBV28
J gene: TRBJ2-1
clone size: many
CDR3 protein: CASRVAGPYNEQFF
CDR3 DNA: TGTGCCAGCAGAGTAGCGGGACCCTACAATGAGCAGTTCTTC

D gene: -
V gene: TRBV28
J gene: TRBJ1-5
clone size: many
CDR3 protein: CASSLIDSNQPQHF
CDR3 DNA: TGTGCCAGCAGTCTGATCGATAGCAATCAGCCCCAGCATTTT

D gene: -
V gene: TRBV19
J gene: TRBJ2-2
clone size: -
CDR3 protein: CASSSPGHYTGELFF
CDR3 DNA: TGTGCCAGTAGTAGCCCTGGCCACTACACCGGGGAGCTGTTTTTT

D gene: -
V gene: TRBV7-9
J gene: TRBJ2-5
clone size: -
CDR3 protein: CASSLGSAAGETQYF
CDR3 DNA: TGTGCCAGCAGCTTAGGATCGGCGGCGGGAGAGACCCAGTACTTC

D gene: TRBD2
V gene: TRBV29-1
J gene: TRBJ2-5
clone size: few
CDR3 protein: CSVEGLGLADVPQETQYF
CDR3 DNA: TGCAGCGTTGAAGGGTTGGGGCTAGCGGACGTACCCCAAGAGACCCAGTACTTC

D gene: TRBD1
V gene: TRBV3-1
J gene: TRBJ1-5
clone size: many
CDR3 protein: CASSLGTGVDQPQHF
CDR3 DNA: TGTGCCAGCAGCCTGGGAACAGGGGTGGATCAGCCCCAGCATTTT

D gene: TRBD1
V gene: TRBV20-1
J gene: TRBJ1-1
clone size: many
CDR3 protein: CSARAPTGPATEAFF
CDR3 DNA: TGCAGTGCTAGAGCCCCGACAGGGCCGGCCACTGAAGCTTTCTTT

D gene: -
V gene: TRBV18
J gene: TRBJ2-7
clone size: -
CDR3 protein: CASSPPTASYEQYF
CDR3 DNA: TGTGCCAGCTCACCACCGACGGCCTCCTACGAGCAGTACTTC

D gene: -
V gene: TRBV28
J gene: TRBJ2-1
clone size: many
CDR3 protein: CASSPQGIDEQFF
CDR3 DNA: TGTGCCAGCAGTCCCCAGGGGATCGATGAGCAGTTCTTC

D gene: TRBD1
V gene: TRBV24-1
J gene: TRBJ1-2
clone size: -
CDR3 protein: CATSDPGTGYGYTF
CDR3 DNA: TGTGCCACCAGTGATCCTGGGACAGGGTATGGCTACACCTTC

D gene: -
V gene: TRBV7-3
J gene: TRBJ2-6
clone size: -
CDR3 protein: CASSLSKDPGANVLTF
CDR3 DNA: TGTGCCAGCAGCTTATCGAAGGACCCGGGGGCCAACGTCCTGACTTTC

D gene: -
V gene: TRBV7-2
J gene: TRBJ2-7
clone size: -
CDR3 protein: CANSWEDEQYF
CDR3 DNA: TGTGCCAACAGCTGGGAAGACGAGCAGTACTTC

D gene: TRBD1
V gene: TRBV7-9
J gene: TRBJ2-3
clone size: -
CDR3 protein: CASSLGGQGAVDTQYF
CDR3 DNA: TGTGCCAGCAGCTTAGGGGGCCAGGGGGCAGTGGATACGCAGTATTTT

D gene: -
V gene: TRBV29-1
J gene: TRBJ1-1
clone size: many
CDR3 protein: CSVDPGMNTEAFF
CDR3 DNA: TGCAGCGTTGACCCGGGAATGAACACTGAAGCTTTCTTT

D gene: TRBD1
V gene: TRBV11-3
J gene: TRBJ2-7
clone size: many
CDR3 protein: CASSLTATGSSYEQYF
CDR3 DNA: TGTGCCAGCAGCTTGACCGCGACAGGGTCCTCCTACGAGCAGTACTTC

D gene: TRBD2
V gene: TRBV3-1
J gene: TRBJ2-7
clone size: many
CDR3 protein: CASSQGLAATYEQYF
CDR3 DNA: TGTGCCAGCAGCCAGGGACTAGCGGCCACCTACGAGCAGTACTTC

D gene: -
V gene: TRBV2
J gene: TRBJ2-1
clone size: many
CDR3 protein: CASSEALPEQFF
CDR3 DNA: TGTGCCAGCAGTGAAGCGCTACCTGAGCAGTTCTTC

D gene: TRBD1
V gene: TRBV4-1
J gene: TRBJ1-1
clone size: many
CDR3 protein: CASSHRRGQARRDTEAFF
CDR3 DNA: TGCGCCAGCAGCCACCGACGGGGACAGGCTCGGCGAGACACTGAAGCTTTCTTT

D gene: -
V gene: TRBV20-1
J gene: TRBJ2-1
clone size: many
CDR3 protein: CSARGRSIYNEQFF
CDR3 DNA: TGCAGTGCTAGGGGCAGGTCAATTTACAATGAGCAGTTCTTC

D gene: -
V gene: TRBV18
J gene: TRBJ1-1
clone size: many
CDR3 protein: CASSPRGQLNTEAFF
CDR3 DNA: TGTGCCAGCTCACCTCGCGGACAGTTGAACACTGAAGCTTTCTTT

D gene: -
V gene: TRBV4-1
J gene: TRBJ2-3
clone size: -
CDR3 protein: CASSQVGRGADTQYF
CDR3 DNA: TGCGCCAGCAGCCAAGTCGGGAGAGGGGCAGATACGCAGTATTTT

D gene: -
V gene: TRBV12-3/TRBV12-4
J gene: TRBJ1-1
clone size: -
CDR3 protein: CASSPGSLGGAFF
CDR3 DNA: TGTGCCAGCAGTCCCGGATCTCTGGGGGGAGCTTTCTTT

D gene: -
V gene: TRBV4-1
J gene: TRBJ1-5
clone size: -
CDR3 protein: CASSQDPRTSNQPLHF
CDR3 DNA: TGCGCCAGCAGCCAAGATCCCCGAACGAGCAATCAGCCCCTGCATTTT

D gene: TRBD1
V gene: TRBV6-1
J gene: TRBJ1-2
clone size: -
CDR3 protein: CASSPDRGDGYTF
CDR3 DNA: TGTGCCAGCAGTCCGGACAGGGGGGATGGCTACACCTTC

D gene: -
V gene: TRBV11-3
J gene: TRBJ1-1
clone size: -
CDR3 protein: CASSLRPGGKVTEAFF
CDR3 DNA: TGTGCCAGCAGCTTGAGGCCCGGGGGGAAGGTCACTGAAGCTTTCTTT

D gene: -
V gene: TRBV7-9
J gene: TRBJ1-5
clone size: -
CDR3 protein: CASSLSGWGNQPQHF
CDR3 DNA: TGTGCCAGCAGCTTATCAGGGTGGGGCAATCAGCCCCAGCATTTT

D gene: TRBD2
V gene: TRBV9
J gene: TRBJ2-2
clone size: -
CDR3 protein: CASSVRTSGSSGELFF
CDR3 DNA: TGTGCCAGCAGCGTAAGGACTAGCGGGAGCTCCGGGGAGCTGTTTTTT

D gene: -
V gene: TRBV9
J gene: TRBJ2-7
clone size: many
CDR3 protein: CASSVAGSGSYEQYF
CDR3 DNA: TGTGCCAGCAGCGTAGCGGGTAGCGGTTCCTACGAGCAGTACTTC

D gene: -
V gene: TRBV11-3
J gene: TRBJ1-1
clone size: many
CDR3 protein: CASSLEGRLNTEAFF
CDR3 DNA: TGTGCCAGCAGCTTAGAGGGACGGCTGAACACTGAAGCTTTCTTT

D gene: -
V gene: TRBV10-2
J gene: TRBJ2-7
clone size: few
CDR3 protein: CASSEGELDGQYF
CDR3 DNA: TGCGCCAGCAGTGAAGGAGAGCTCGACGGGCAGTACTTC

D gene: -
V gene: TRBV7-9
J gene: TRBJ2-3
clone size: many
CDR3 protein: CASSLAGPVTDTQYF
CDR3 DNA: TGTGCCAGCAGCTTAGCGGGCCCTGTCACAGATACGCAGTATTTT

D gene: TRBD2
V gene: TRBV3-1
J gene: TRBJ2-1
clone size: few
CDR3 protein: CASSQDVGGRGTNEQFF
CDR3 DNA: TGTGCCAGCAGCCAAGACGTGGGCGGGAGGGGAACCAATGAGCAGTTCTTC

D gene: -
V gene: TRBV9
J gene: TRBJ1-4
clone size: -
CDR3 protein: CASSLYGEKLFF
CDR3 DNA: TGTGCCAGCAGCCTCTATGGGGAAAAACTGTTTTTT

D gene: -
V gene: TRBV28
J gene: TRBJ2-6
clone size: few
CDR3 protein: CASSLSPTAISGANVLTF
CDR3 DNA: TGTGCCAGCAGTTTGAGCCCGACAGCGATCTCTGGGGCCAACGTCCTGACTTTC

D gene: -
V gene: TRBV5-1
J gene: TRBJ2-1
clone size: few
CDR3 protein: CASRFDSHNEQFF
CDR3 DNA: TGCGCCAGCAGATTCGACAGCCACAATGAGCAGTTCTTC